The 10 T cell receptor beta chains in this list originate from one sample, sequenced in a study of T cell responses to AZD1222 COVID-19 vaccine. Repertoires were generated with immunoSEQ multiplex PCR, while TCRdb's copy carries only in-frame clones and drops some. Here the sample spans about 120,000 clones, over 80% being singletons. The specimen was peripheral blood, collected on day 0 of AZD1222 vaccination. All receptors derive from an adult in good health.

The V gene is TRBV5-1, the J gene TRBJ1-1; weak D call: TRBD1 (6 bases). The V gene lost 0 bases and the J gene lost 2 bases, with 8 bases spanning the gap. Germline CDR1 is SGHRS and CDR2 is YFSETQ. This CDR3 spans 14 amino acids. The CDR3 nucleotides are TGCGCCAGCAGCTTGGAAGGGGGTAACACTGAAGCTTTCTTT. Residues: CASSLEGGNTEAFF. Looking up the rest from reference TRBV5-1 and TRBJ1-1 gives the full variable domain: KAGVTQTPRYLIKTRGQQVTLSCSPISGHRSVSWYQQTPGQGLQFLFEYFSETQRNKGNFPGRFSGRQFSNSRSEMNVSTLELGDSALYLCASSLEGGNTEAFFGQGTRLTVV.

In DNA, the CDR3 is TGTGCCAGCAGTTACTCGATCGGGAAGCCGAGAAACACCATATATTTT. Encoded protein: CASSYSIGKPRNTIYF. This chain joins TRBV6-8 and TRBJ1-3; no reliable D call. Germline lookup yields CDR1 MNHGY and CDR2 SAAAGT. The CDR3 is 16 amino acids. Trimming stripped 0 bases from V and 5 bases from J, with 14 bases between.

CDR3 loop: CASSLTGTANTEAFF. The CDR3 bases are TGTGCCAGCAGCTTGACCGGGACAGCGAACACTGAAGCTTTCTTT. The chain couples TRBV7-2 to TRBJ1-1; TRBD1 matches 7 bases. Germline values: CDR1 SGHTA, CDR2 FQGNSA. The CDR3 runs to 15 residues. V lost 3 bases and J lost 1; bases outside the gene matches: 5.

The rearrangement links TRBV5-1 to TRBJ1-1; 9 bases fit TRBD1. Germline values: CDR1 SGHRS, CDR2 YFSETQ. The CDR3 is 15 residues long. The J segment lost 5 bases and the V segment lost 4 bases, leaving 9 bases of the junction unmatched. The CDR3 DNA reads as TGCGCCAGCAGCCTGGGTGGACAGGGGCGGACTGAAGCTTTCTTT. Its protein product is CASSLGGQGRTEAFF.

The chain couples TRBV11-3 to TRBJ2-2; no definite D call. This CDR3 is built from 14 residues. Trimming took off 1 base at V and 4 bases at J, with 7 bases between the two ends. In germline, CDR1 is SGHNT, CDR2 YENEEA. This CDR3 is CASSLGGATGELFF. For the CDR3, the DNA is TGTGCCAGCAGCTTAGGAGGAGCCACCGGGGAGCTGTTTTTT.

This sequence joins TRBV7-2 and TRBJ1-3; maybe TRBD1 (5 bases). V gave up 0 bases and J gave up 0 bases, with 15 bases separating them. Germline values: CDR1 SGHTA, CDR2 FQGNSA. The CDR3 totals 18 residues. CDR3 nucleotide sequence: TGTGCCAGCAGCTTAGCTTTTTTTTCCGACAGCTCTGGAAACACCATATATTTT. This gives the protein CASSLAFFSDSSGNTIYF.

The chain carries TRBV11-2 and TRBJ2-7, with 12 bases that match TRBD1. Germline V gives CDR1 SGHAT, CDR2 FQNNGV. This CDR3 region has 15 residues. The V segment lost 6 bases and the J segment 4 bases; nucleotides outside the gene matches: 7. DNA for the CDR3: TGTGCCAGCAGACCAGAGGGACAGGGGGCTTACGAGCAGTACTTC. This translates into CASRPEGQGAYEQYF.

V is TRBV6-5 and J is TRBJ2-2; tentatively, D is TRBD2 (5 bases). The V gene lost 7 bases and the J gene lost 6 bases, with 12 bases spanning the gap. The CDR3 has 13 amino acids. Germline V gene sequence: CDR1 MNHEY, CDR2 SVGAGI. In nucleotides, the CDR3 is TGTGCCAGCACGTCGCGGGTCGCCGGGGAGCTGTTTTTT. Amino acid sequence: CASTSRVAGELFF.

The chain carries TRBV4-3 and TRBJ2-7, with TRBD2 identical over 9 bases. V lost 0 bases and J lost 7; bases outside the gene matches: 13. The CDR3 is 17 residues long. Germline V lookup: CDR1 LGHNA, CDR2 YSLEER. This CDR3 reads CASSQDPGTSPETEQYF. The CDR3 DNA reads TGCGCCAGCAGCCAAGATCCAGGGACTAGCCCCGAAACAGAGCAGTACTTC.

The chain has TRBV7-9 and TRBJ1-2; maybe TRBD1 (5 bases). The V end lost 5 bases, the J end lost 4 bases, and 11 bases lay between the germline ends. Germline V gene lookup returns CDR1 SEHNR and CDR2 FQNEAQ (reference sequence). The CDR3 spans 13 residues. In DNA form, the CDR3 reads TGTGCCAGCAGCCTCGGGGCCGGCTATGGCTACACCTTC. Its protein is CASSLGAGYGYTF.